Included here is one T cell receptor beta chain sequence, with context. Here immunoSEQ multiplex PCR was the method, and the copy in TCRdb shows in-frame clones only, minus some. Here the sample spans 30,000 to 50,000 clones, 75% to 90% being singletons. The V segment lost 6 bases and the J segment 0 bases; nucleotides outside the gene matches: 8. The CDR3 is 17 amino acids. Per the germline V gene, CDR1 is LNHDA and CDR2 is SQIVND (reference sequence). The data stem from a study of PD-L1 blockade in urothelial cancer. The origin of this receptor is a man between 60 and 70 years old with urothelial cancer. This chain links TRBV19 with TRBJ1-5, with 10 bases matching TRBD1. Specimen: PBMCs, collected around atezolizumab (anti-PD-L1) treatment. The chain's CDR3 is CASSPGTGDNSNQPQHF. Written as DNA, the CDR3 is TGTGCCAGTAGCCCCGGGACAGGGGATAATAGCAATCAGCCCCAGCATTTT. Based on the CDR3 plus reference TRBV19 and TRBJ1-5, the full variable domain is DGGITQSPKYLFRKEGQNVTLSCEQNLNHDAMYWYRQDPGQGLRLIYYSQIVNDFQKGDIAEGYSVSREKKESFPLTVTSAQKNPTAFYLCASSPGTGDNSNQPQHFGDGTRLSIL.